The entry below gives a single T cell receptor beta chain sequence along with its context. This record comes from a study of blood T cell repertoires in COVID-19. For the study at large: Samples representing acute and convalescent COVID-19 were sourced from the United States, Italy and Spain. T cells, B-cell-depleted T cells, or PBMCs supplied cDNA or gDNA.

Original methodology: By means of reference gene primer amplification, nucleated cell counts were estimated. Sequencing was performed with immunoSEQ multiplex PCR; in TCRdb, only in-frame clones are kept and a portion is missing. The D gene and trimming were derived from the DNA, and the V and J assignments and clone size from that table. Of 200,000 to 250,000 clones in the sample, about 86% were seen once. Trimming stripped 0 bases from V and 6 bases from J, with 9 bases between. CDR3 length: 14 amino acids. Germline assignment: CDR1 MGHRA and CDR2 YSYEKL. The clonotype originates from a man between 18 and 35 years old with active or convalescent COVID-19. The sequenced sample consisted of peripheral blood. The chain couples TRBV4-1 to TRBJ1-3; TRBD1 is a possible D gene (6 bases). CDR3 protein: CASSQDRGANTIYF. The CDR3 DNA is TGCGCCAGCAGCCAAGATCGGGGGGCAAACACCATATATTTT.